Listed here are 7 T cell receptor beta chains from one sample, sequenced in a study of blood T cell repertoires in COVID-19. Profiling relied on immunoSEQ multiplex PCR, and the TCRdb table lists in-frame clones only, not all of them. The sample consists of 120,000 to 150,000 clones, approximately 80% of them appearing once. Sequenced: peripheral blood. Receptors were obtained from a woman aged 50 to 65 with acute or convalescent COVID-19.

The gene calls are TRBV30 and TRBJ1-2; D unclear. The germline V gene has CDR1 GTSNPN and CDR2 SVGIG (reference sequence). Trimming took 1 base from V and 2 from J, leaving 5 bases between them. The CDR3 spans 12 residues. DNA for the CDR3: TGTGCCTGGAGTGCGGGAAACTATGGCTACACCTTC. This codes for CAWSAGNYGYTF. The variable domain in full, completed from reference TRBV30 and TRBJ1-2, reads SQTIHQWPATLVQPVGSPLSLECTVEGTSNPNLYWYRQAAGRGLQLLFYSVGIGQISSEVPQNLSASRPQDRQFILSSKKLLLSDSGFYLCAWSAGNYGYTFGSGTRLTVV.

The chain links TRBV3-1 (or the pseudogene TRBV3-2) to TRBJ1-5; 7 bases match TRBD1. Germline CDR1 LGHDT, CDR2 YNNKEL (reference sequence). The length of the CDR3 is 15 residues. V lost 5 bases to trimming and J lost 3 bases; unmatched junction nucleotides: 7. CDR3 region: CASSTRTGDNQPQHF. The CDR3, as DNA: TGTGCCAGCAGCACCAGGACAGGTGACAATCAGCCCCAGCATTTT.

This clone showed up just a few times. J is TRBJ2-1 and V is TRBV5-1, with TRBD2 matching 7 bases. V was clipped by 1 base and J by 4 bases; unmatched bases: 2. This CDR3 has 14 residues. Germline CDR1 is SGHRS and CDR2 is YFSETQ. CDR3 DNA sequence: TGCGCCAGCAGCTTGATGCGGGGGTACAATGAGCAGTTCTTC. Translating it yields CASSLMRGYNEQFF.

This clone was counted a few times. The CDR3 bases are TGTGCCAGCAGCTTAACGGAGGGGAACTATGGCTACACCTTC. Protein: CASSLTEGNYGYTF. This chain connects TRBV7-3 to TRBJ1-2; D possibly corresponds to TRBD1 (5 bases). This CDR3 has 14 residues. Germline lookup yields CDR1 SGHTA and CDR2 FQGTGA. V lost 0 bases to trimming and J lost 2 bases, with 7 bases between them.

The rearrangement uses TRBV7-6 and TRBJ2-3, with 9 bases lining up with TRBD2. V lost 0 bases, J lost 1 base, and 2 bases stayed unmatched. The length of the CDR3 is 16 residues. The germline CDR1 and CDR2 sequences are SGHVS and FNYEAQ. For the CDR3, the DNA is TGTGCCAGCAGCTTAGCCGCTAGCGGGGGCACAGATACGCAGTATTTT. This sequence encodes CASSLAASGGTDTQYF.

This clone was picked up a small number of times. V usage is TRBV9 and J usage is TRBJ2-1; D may be TRBD2 (5 bases). The germline V and J ends were trimmed by 3 bases and 0 bases, with 10 bases remaining between them. Germline CDR1 and CDR2: SGDLS and YYNGEE. The CDR3 contains 15 residues. The CDR3 DNA follows: TGTGCCAGCAGCGCAGGACTCACCTCCTACAATGAGCAGTTCTTC. Translated: CASSAGLTSYNEQFF.

The chain employs TRBV19 and TRBJ1-3; 7 bases are a match to TRBD1. Per the germline V gene, CDR1 is LNHDA and CDR2 is SQIVND (reference sequence). J was trimmed by 2 bases and V by 3 bases; bases with no gene match: 1. The CDR3 extends over 14 amino acids. The CDR3 protein is CASSIDRAGNTIYF. In nucleotides, the CDR3 is TGTGCCAGTAGTATCGACAGGGCTGGAAACACCATATATTTT. Together with reference TRBV19 and TRBJ1-3, the CDR3 gives the full variable domain: DGGITQSPKYLFRKEGQNVTLSCEQNLNHDAMYWYRQDPGQGLRLIYYSQIVNDFQKGDIAEGYSVSREKKESFPLTVTSAQKNPTAFYLCASSIDRAGNTIYFGEGSWLTVV.